This T cell receptor beta chain was sequenced in a study of cytomegalovirus exposure and HLA in healthy donors. This clone was seen a handful of times. Its matching antigen is unknown. Germline V lookup: CDR1 SGHTA, CDR2 FQGNSA. V trimming: 0 bases; J trimming: 7 bases; junction bases outside the gene matches: 6. The CDR3 runs 15 residues. PCR primers comprised 60 Vbeta and 13 Jbeta primers. The repertoire was sequenced with immunoSEQ multiplex PCR; TCRdb's copy has only in-frame clones and lacks some. The data hold 150,000 to 200,000 clones, with approximately 80% observed a single time. Findings and caveats of the study: Common viral pathogens seemed to be connected with several of the most significant clusters, according to a later analysis. As confirmed in vitro, a few CMV-associated chains were specific for CMV antigens.

This sequence originates from a woman aged 40 to 50 in good health and CMV-seropositive. Material for sequencing was PBMCs. V usage is TRBV7-2 and J usage is TRBJ2-1; 7 bases match TRBD2. In DNA form, the CDR3 reads TGTGCCAGCAGCTTAGCGCAGGGAGCGGGGAATGAGCAGTTCTTC. It specifies CASSLAQGAGNEQFF.